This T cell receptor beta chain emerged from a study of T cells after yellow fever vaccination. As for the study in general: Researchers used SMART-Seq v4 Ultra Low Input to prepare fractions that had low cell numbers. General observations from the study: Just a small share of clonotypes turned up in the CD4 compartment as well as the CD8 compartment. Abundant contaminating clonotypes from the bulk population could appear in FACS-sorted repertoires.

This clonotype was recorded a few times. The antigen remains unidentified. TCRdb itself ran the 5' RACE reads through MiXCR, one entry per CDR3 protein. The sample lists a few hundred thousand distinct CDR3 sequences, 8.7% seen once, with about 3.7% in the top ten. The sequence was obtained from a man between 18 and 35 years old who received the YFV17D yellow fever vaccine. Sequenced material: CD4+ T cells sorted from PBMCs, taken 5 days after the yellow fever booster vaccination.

CDR3 DNA sequence: TGCGCCAGCAGCTTGGGGGACACCTCCTTTCAGCCCCAGCATTTT. It encodes CASSLGDTSFQPQHF. The chain carries TRBV5-1 and TRBJ1-5; perhaps TRBD1 as D (6 bases). The CDR3 length is 15 residues. Trimming pared 0 bases from V and 6 bases from J, leaving 13 bases between. Germline-derived CDR1 and CDR2 are SGHRS and YFSETQ.